What follows describes a single TCR beta chain. Its antigen is unknown. The data were obtained in a study of OX40 agonist ivuxolimab in advanced cancers. Study-wide context: Patients were infused with ivuxolimab every 2 weeks at 0.01 to 10 mg/kg. There were three patients with partial responses, one having hepatocellular carcinoma and two cutaneous melanoma. Study results and limitations: Expanded clones belonging to CD8+ T cells outnumbered, on average, those of CD4+.

Sequencing was performed with immunoSEQ multiplex PCR; in TCRdb, only in-frame clones are kept and a portion is missing. The table has roughly 80,000 clones, 90% seen once. The V gene's germline CDR1 is SGHTA and CDR2 FQGNSA. This CDR3 comprises 19 residues. After removal of 1 base from V and 5 bases from J, the junction contained 15 bases not matched to a gene. This chain links TRBV7-2 with TRBJ2-5; 11 bases align to TRBD2. This clonotype was obtained from an adult with an advanced solid tumor such as melanoma, head and neck, liver or kidney cancer. The specimen was CD4+ or CD8+ T cells sorted from blood, collected in a trial of the OX40 agonist ivuxolimab. CDR3 loop: CASSLVRGLAGGRSETQYF. CDR3 nucleotide sequence: TGTGCCAGCAGCTTAGTTCGGGGTCTAGCGGGAGGCAGGAGTGAGACCCAGTACTTC.